This TCR beta chain emerged from a study of blood T cell repertoires in COVID-19. Study overall: Acute and convalescent COVID-19 specimens originated in the United States, Italy and Spain. T cells, B-cell-depleted T cells, or PBMCs supplied cDNA or gDNA.

Clones were read by immunoSEQ multiplex PCR, and TCRdb kept only the in-frame ones, dropping some. The table shows roughly 240,000 clones, with more than 85% occurring only once. Trimming took 0 bases from V and 7 from J; bases not matched to a gene: 8. The germline CDR1 and CDR2 sequences are SGHTS and YDEGEE. The CDR3 has 15 residues. V is TRBV5-8 and J is TRBJ2-7; TRBD2 matches 9 bases. Sequenced: peripheral blood. The sequence derives from a young man with active or convalescent COVID-19. CDR3 DNA: TGTGCCAGCAGCTTGGTAGGTAGCGGGAGTAAGGAGCAGTACTTC. It yields the protein CASSLVGSGSKEQYF.